The 12 T cell receptor beta chains in this list originate from one sample, sequenced in a study of OX40 agonist ivuxolimab in advanced cancers. Data came from immunoSEQ multiplex PCR; TCRdb stores just in-frame clones and leaves some out. The sample contains tens of thousands of clones, around 87% of which appear only once. This material consisted of CD4+ or CD8+ T cells sorted from blood, taken in a trial of the OX40 agonist ivuxolimab. These receptors were collected from an adult with an advanced solid tumor such as melanoma, head and neck, liver or kidney cancer.

V and J are TRBV18 and TRBJ1-1, with D hard to call. Per germline, CDR1 KGHSH and CDR2 LQKENI. The CDR3 sequence is 14 residues long. V lost 2 bases to trimming and J lost 3 bases, with 10 bases between them. CDR3: CASSPGAGDTEAFF. The CDR3 bases are TGTGCCAGCTCACCAGGTGCTGGGGACACTGAAGCTTTCTTT.

The rearrangement links TRBV4-2 to TRBJ2-7; TRBD2 aligns across 8 bases. J was trimmed by 7 bases and V by 0 bases; bases with no gene match: 20. The CDR3 spans 19 residues. From germline, CDR1 is LGHNA and CDR2 YNFKEQ. The CDR3: CASSQDPDGSAGGRREQYF. CDR3 bases: TGTGCCAGCAGCCAAGATCCCGACGGGTCGGCGGGGGGCCGCAGGGAGCAGTACTTC.

This clone appeared a single time. The J gene is TRBJ2-7, the V gene TRBV13; a possible D gene is TRBD1 (6 bases). The V gene's germline CDR1 is PRHDT and CDR2 FYEKMQ (reference sequence). The CDR3 runs 14 residues. V lost 3 bases and J lost 0, with 9 bases in between. In nucleotides, the CDR3 is TGTGCCAGCAGCTTGACAGGAATCTCCTACGAGCAGTACTTC. Amino acids: CASSLTGISYEQYF.

The chain has TRBV27 and TRBJ1-1; D ambiguous. The CDR3 spans 14 residues. V dropped 3 bases and J dropped 0 bases, with 8 bases sitting between them. Per germline, CDR1 MNHEY and CDR2 SMNVEV (reference sequence). The CDR3 here is CASSLRSMNTEAFF. CDR3 sequence (DNA): TGTGCCAGCAGTTTGAGGAGTATGAACACTGAAGCTTTCTTT.

The rearrangement uses TRBV5-5 and TRBJ2-1, with D perhaps matching TRBD2 (5 bases). The ends were cut back, 5 bases at V and 8 bases at J, with 17 bases in the middle. This CDR3 has 14 amino acids. CDR1 is SGHKS and CDR2 is YYEKEE in the germline V gene (reference sequence). The CDR3 nucleotides read TGTGCCAGCAGATCGACTACCCCCAGAGATGAGCAGTTCTTC. Translating it yields CASRSTTPRDEQFF.

The CDR3 sequence is CASSVAPISTDTQYF. CDR3 DNA: TGTGCCAGCAGCGTAGCTCCCATTTCCACAGATACGCAGTATTTT. This sequence joins TRBV9 and TRBJ2-3; D call uncertain. Between the trimmed V and J ends, which lost 0 bases and 2 bases, there was a span of 10 bases. Germline lookup yields CDR1 SGDLS and CDR2 YYNGEE. The CDR3 is 15 amino acids.

This clone was detected only once. The gene calls are TRBV12-5 and TRBJ2-1, with D perhaps TRBD2 (6 bases). From germline, CDR1 is LGHNT and CDR2 FRNRAP. Trimming took off 7 bases at V and 6 bases at J, with 13 bases between the two ends. This CDR3 is 13 amino acids long. The CDR3 is CASDGGFVNEQFF. In DNA form, the CDR3 reads TGTGCTAGTGATGGGGGGTTCGTCAATGAGCAGTTCTTC.

This clone turned up a few times. The CDR3 sequence is CASSSGPSSPQFF. Here the CDR3 DNA reads TGTGCCAGCAGCTCGGGACCATCCTCGCCGCAGTTCTTC. The chain links TRBV7-8 to TRBJ2-1; D possibly uses TRBD1 or TRBD2 (5 bases each). V shed 4 bases and J shed 12 bases, with 16 bases lying between them. CDR1 and CDR2 from the germline V gene are SGHVS and FQNEAQ. The CDR3 has 13 residues.

The V gene is TRBV5-5, the J gene TRBJ1-1; D is unresolved. CDR1 and CDR2 (germline): SGHKS, YYEKEE (reference sequence). CDR3 length equals 14 residues. The germline V and J ends were trimmed by 2 bases and 0 bases, with 8 bases remaining between them. CDR3 DNA sequence: TGTGCCAGCAGCTTAAGGGCCCTGAACACTGAAGCTTTCTTT. Its translation: CASSLRALNTEAFF.

V usage is TRBV18 and J usage is TRBJ1-1, with D possibly matching TRBD1 (6 bases). V shed 3 bases and J shed 8 bases, with 16 bases lying between them. Germline values: CDR1 KGHSH, CDR2 LQKENI. CDR3 size: 14 residues. The CDR3 DNA is TGTGCCAGCTCACCCCGGGGGCGGGTCGCAGAAGCTTTCTTT. It encodes CASSPRGRVAEAFF.

CDR3 in amino acids: CASSLTRAWGTEAFF. The DNA of the CDR3 is TGTGCCAGCAGCTTGACCAGGGCGTGGGGCACTGAAGCTTTCTTT. The chain uses TRBV5-4 and TRBJ1-1; D possibly corresponds to TRBD1 (5 bases). Germline V gives CDR1 SGHNT, CDR2 YYREEE (reference sequence). V was trimmed by 1 base and J by 4 bases, leaving 14 bases between them. The CDR3 loop spans 15 amino acids.

The rearrangement uses TRBV18 and TRBJ1-1; D is perhaps TRBD1 (5 bases). Germline V gene data show CDR1 as KGHSH and CDR2 as LQKENI. The CDR3 runs to 16 residues. Trimming took off 3 bases at V and 4 bases at J, with 18 bases between the two ends. The CDR3 DNA follows: TGTGCCAGCTCACCCCAGCCGGGCGGGGGTAGCACTGAAGCTTTCTTT. It translates to CASSPQPGGGSTEAFF.